A single sample gave rise to the 4 T cell receptor beta chains below, sequenced in a study of CD8+ T cells in alopecia areata. cDNA reverse transcribed from extracted RNA served as the sequencing template. The assay was immunoSEQ multiplex PCR, and TCRdb's table has in-frame clones only and misses some. Among about 300,000 clones listed, roughly 64% were seen once. Treatment defined: oral pan-JAK inhibitor, 5-10 mg twice daily. Sequencing used CD4+ T cells sorted from blood, obtained at week 24, from a patient treated with tofacitinib. The receptors originated from a human donor with alopecia areata.

In regard to this clone: Mismatch with germline at one junction end may stem from a read error. The V gene is TRBV4-1, the J gene TRBJ2-7; a possible D gene is TRBD1 (6 bases). CDR3 length: 15 amino acids. CDR1 is MGHRA and CDR2 is YSYEKL in the germline V gene. The CDR3 region is CASRHIGQKNNEQYF. The DNA of the CDR3 is TGCGCCAGCCGCCACATAGGACAGAAAAACAACGAGCAGTACTTC.

The chain combines TRBV29-1 with TRBJ2-7, with 8 bases that match TRBD1. Germline assignment: CDR1 SQVTM and CDR2 ANQGSEA. Trimming removed 6 bases from V and 4 bases from J; junction bases left unmatched: 11. The CDR3 totals 14 residues. DNA for the CDR3: TGCAGCGTCGGGGGCAGGGGGCAACTTTACGAGCAGTACTTC. This sequence encodes CSVGGRGQLYEQYF.

The sample holds a few counts of this clone. CDR3 DNA sequence: TGTGCCACCCAGAAAACCACCGGGGAGCTGTTTTTT. It specifies CATQKTTGELFF. The chain employs TRBV28 and TRBJ2-2; D call uncertain. V dropped 10 bases and J dropped 4 bases, with 10 bases sitting between them. Germline V lookup: CDR1 MDHEN, CDR2 SYDVKM. This CDR3 contains 12 residues.

This clone turned up a few times. The gene calls are TRBV12-5 and TRBJ2-7, with D maybe TRBD1 (6 bases). This CDR3 region has 12 residues. CDR1 LGHNT and CDR2 FRNRAP come from the germline V gene. The V end lost 7 bases, the J end lost 4 bases, and 11 bases lay between the germline ends. For the CDR3, the DNA is TGTGCTAGTGCCCTAACAGGGTACGAGCAGTACTTC. The encoded protein is CASALTGYEQYF.